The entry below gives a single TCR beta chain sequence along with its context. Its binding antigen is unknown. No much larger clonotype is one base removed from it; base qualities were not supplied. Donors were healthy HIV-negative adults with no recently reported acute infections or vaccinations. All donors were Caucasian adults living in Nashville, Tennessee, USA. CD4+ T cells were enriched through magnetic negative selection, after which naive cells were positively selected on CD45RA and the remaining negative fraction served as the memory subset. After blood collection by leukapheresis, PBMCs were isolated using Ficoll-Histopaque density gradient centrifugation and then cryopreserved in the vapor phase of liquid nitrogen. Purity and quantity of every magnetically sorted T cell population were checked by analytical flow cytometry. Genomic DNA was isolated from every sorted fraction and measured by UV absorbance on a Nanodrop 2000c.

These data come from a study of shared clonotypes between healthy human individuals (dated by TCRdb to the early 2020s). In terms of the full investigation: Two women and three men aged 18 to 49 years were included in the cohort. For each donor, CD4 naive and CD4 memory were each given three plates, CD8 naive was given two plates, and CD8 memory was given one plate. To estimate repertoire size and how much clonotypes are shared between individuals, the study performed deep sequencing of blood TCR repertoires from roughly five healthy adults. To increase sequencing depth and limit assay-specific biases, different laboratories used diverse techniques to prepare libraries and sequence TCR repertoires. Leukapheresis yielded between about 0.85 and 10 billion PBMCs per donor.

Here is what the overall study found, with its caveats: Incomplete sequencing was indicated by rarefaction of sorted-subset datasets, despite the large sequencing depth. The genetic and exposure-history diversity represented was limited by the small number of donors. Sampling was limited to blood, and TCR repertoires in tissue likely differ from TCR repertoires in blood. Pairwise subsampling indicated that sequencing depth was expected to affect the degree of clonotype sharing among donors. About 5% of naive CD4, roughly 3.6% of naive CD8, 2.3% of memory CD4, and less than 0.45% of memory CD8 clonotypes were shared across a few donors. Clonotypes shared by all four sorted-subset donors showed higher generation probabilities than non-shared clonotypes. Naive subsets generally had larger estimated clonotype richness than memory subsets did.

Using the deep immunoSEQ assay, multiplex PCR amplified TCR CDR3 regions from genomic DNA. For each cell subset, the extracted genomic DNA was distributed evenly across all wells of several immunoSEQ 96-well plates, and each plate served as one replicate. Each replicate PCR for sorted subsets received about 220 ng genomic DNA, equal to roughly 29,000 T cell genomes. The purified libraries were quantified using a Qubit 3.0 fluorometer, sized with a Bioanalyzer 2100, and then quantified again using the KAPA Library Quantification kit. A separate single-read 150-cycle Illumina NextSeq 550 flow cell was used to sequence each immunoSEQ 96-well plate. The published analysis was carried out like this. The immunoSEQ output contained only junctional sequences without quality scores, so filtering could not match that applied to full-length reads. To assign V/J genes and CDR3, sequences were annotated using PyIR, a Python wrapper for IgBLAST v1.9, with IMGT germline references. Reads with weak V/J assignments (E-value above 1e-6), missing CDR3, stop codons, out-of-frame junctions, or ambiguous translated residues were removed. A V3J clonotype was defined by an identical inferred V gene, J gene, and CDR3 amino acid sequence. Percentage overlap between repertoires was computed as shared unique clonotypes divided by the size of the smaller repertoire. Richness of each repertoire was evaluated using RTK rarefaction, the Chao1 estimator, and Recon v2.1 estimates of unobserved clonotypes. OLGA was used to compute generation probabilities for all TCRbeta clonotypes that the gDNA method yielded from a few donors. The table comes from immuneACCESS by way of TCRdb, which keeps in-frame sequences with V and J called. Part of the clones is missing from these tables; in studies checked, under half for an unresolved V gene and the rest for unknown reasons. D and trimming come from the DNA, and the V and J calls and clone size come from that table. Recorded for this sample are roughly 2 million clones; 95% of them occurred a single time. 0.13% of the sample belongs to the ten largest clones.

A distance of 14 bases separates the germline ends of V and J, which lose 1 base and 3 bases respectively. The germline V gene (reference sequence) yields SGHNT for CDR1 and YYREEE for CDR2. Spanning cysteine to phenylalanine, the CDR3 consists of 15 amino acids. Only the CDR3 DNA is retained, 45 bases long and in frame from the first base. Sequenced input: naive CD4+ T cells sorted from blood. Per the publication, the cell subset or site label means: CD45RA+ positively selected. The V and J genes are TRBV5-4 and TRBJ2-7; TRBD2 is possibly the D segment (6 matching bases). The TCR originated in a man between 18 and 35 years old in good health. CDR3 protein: CASSLSGSGFYEQYF. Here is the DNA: TGTGCCAGCAGCTTGTCGGGCAGCGGGTTCTACGAGCAGTACTTC.